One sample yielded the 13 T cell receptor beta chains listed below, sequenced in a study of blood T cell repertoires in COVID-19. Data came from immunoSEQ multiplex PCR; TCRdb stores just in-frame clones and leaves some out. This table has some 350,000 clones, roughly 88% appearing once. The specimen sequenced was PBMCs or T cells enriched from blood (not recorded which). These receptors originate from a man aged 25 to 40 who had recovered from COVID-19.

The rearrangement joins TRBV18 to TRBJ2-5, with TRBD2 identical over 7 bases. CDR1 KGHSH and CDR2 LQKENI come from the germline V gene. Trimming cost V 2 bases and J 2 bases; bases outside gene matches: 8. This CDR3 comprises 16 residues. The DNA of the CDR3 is TGTGCCAGCTCACCAGGGAAGCGGGGTTATCAAGAGACCCAGTACTTC. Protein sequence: CASSPGKRGYQETQYF.

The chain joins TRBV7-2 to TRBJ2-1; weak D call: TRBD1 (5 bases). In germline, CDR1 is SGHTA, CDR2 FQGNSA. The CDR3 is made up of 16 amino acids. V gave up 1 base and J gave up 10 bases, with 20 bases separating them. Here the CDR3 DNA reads TGTGCCAGCAGCTTAGTCTCCAGGGCTGGGCACAGGGAGCAGTTCTTC. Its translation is CASSLVSRAGHREQFF.

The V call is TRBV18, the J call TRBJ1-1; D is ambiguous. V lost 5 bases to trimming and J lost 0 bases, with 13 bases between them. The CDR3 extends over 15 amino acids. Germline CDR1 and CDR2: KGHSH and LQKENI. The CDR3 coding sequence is TGTGCCAGCTCAGCCCGGGAGAGCCTGAACACTGAAGCTTTCTTT. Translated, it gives CASSARESLNTEAFF.

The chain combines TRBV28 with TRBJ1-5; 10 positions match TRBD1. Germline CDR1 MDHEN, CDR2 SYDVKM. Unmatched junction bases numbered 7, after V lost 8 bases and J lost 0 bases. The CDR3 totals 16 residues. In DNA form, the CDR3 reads TGTGCCAGCCGACAGGGGGCAGGGGGTAGCAATCAGCCCCAGCATTTT. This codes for CASRQGAGGSNQPQHF.

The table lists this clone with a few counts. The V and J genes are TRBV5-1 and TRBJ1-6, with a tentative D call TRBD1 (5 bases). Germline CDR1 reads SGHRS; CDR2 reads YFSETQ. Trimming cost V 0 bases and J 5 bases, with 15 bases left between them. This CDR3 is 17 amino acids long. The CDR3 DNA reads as TGCGCCAGCAGCTTGGGAGGACGGAGCAGGGATAATTCACCCCTCCACTTT. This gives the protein CASSLGGRSRDNSPLHF.

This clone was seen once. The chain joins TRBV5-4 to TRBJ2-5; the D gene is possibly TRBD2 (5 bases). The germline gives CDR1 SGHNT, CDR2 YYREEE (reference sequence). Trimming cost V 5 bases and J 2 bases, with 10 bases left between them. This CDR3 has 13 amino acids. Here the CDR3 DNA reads TGTGCCAGCAGGAACGGAGGACAAGAGACCCAGTACTTC. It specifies CASRNGGQETQYF.

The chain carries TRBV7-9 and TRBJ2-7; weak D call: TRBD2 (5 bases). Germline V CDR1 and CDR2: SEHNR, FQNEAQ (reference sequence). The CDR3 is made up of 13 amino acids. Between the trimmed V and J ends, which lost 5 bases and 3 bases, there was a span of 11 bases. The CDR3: CASSTLAGYEQYF. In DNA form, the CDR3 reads TGTGCCAGCAGCACTCTGGCGGGCTACGAGCAGTACTTC.

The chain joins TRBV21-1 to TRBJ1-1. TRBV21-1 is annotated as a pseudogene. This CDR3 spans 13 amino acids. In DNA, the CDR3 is TGTGCCAGCGATATGGATCGGGACACTGAAGCTTTCTTT. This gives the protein CASDMDRDTEAFF.

In DNA, the CDR3 is TGTGCCAGCAGCCAGGAGGCAAATACGCAGTATTTT. It specifies CASSQEANTQYF. This chain connects TRBV5-4 to TRBJ2-3, with D possibly being TRBD2 (5 bases). The V and J ends lost 4 bases and 7 bases respectively, with 10 bases between them. The CDR3 extends over 12 amino acids. The germline V gene encodes CDR1 SGHNT and CDR2 YYREEE (reference sequence). Together with reference TRBV5-4 and TRBJ2-3, the CDR3 gives the full variable domain: ETGVTQSPTHLIKTRGQQVTLRCSSQSGHNTVSWYQQALGQGPQFIFQYYREEENGRGNFPPRFSGLQFPNYSSELNVNALELDDSALYLCASSQEANTQYFGPGTRLTVL.

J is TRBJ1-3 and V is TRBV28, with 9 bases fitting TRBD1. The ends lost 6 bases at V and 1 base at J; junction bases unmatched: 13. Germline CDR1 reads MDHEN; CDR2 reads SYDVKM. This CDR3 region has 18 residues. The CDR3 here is CASRTWSQGQGSGNTIYF. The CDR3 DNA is TGTGCCAGCAGAACCTGGAGTCAGGGACAGGGATCTGGAAACACCATATATTTT.

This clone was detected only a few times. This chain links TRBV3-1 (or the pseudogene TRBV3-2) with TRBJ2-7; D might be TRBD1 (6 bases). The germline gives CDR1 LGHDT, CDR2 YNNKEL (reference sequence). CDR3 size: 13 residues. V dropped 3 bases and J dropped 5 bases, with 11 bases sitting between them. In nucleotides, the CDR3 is TGTGCCAGCAGCCATAACAGGGCCCACGAGCAGTACTTC. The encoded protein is CASSHNRAHEQYF.

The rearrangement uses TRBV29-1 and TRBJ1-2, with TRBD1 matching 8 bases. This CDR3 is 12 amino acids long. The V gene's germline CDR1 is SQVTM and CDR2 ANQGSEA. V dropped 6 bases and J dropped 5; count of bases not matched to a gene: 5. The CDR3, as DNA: TGCAGCGTCAGGGACAGGACTTATGGCTACACCTTC. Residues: CSVRDRTYGYTF.

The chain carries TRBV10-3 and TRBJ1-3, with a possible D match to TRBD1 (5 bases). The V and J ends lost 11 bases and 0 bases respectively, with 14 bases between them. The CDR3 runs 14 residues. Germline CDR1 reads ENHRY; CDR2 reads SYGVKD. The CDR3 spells CALSEQVSGNTIYF. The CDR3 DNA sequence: TGTGCCCTTTCGGAACAGGTCTCTGGAAACACCATATATTTT.